The present T cell receptor (beta chain) was sequenced within a study of T-cell memory formation after mild COVID-19. A 5'RACE reaction primed in the constant segment made cDNA libraries of TCR alpha and TCR beta, and these carried sample barcodes and UMIs. TCRdb redid the calling of the 5' RACE reads with MiXCR, one entry per CDR3 protein. The sample contains under 400,000 distinct CDR3 sequences, approximately 27% of which appear only once. Germline lookup yields CDR1 KGHDR and CDR2 SFDVKD. This CDR3 contains 14 residues. Trimming stripped 3 bases from V and 2 bases from J, with 6 bases between. Whole-study findings and limits: Pre-infection memory showed some responding clones, and this suggested that cross-reactive memory joined.

Note on this clonotype: Its specificity is unknown.

This TCR derives from an adult woman who had mild COVID-19 (a few samples of this study predate the infection). Cell type and time point are not known. This chain joins TRBV24-1 and TRBJ2-2; D not certain. Sequenced: PBMCs or a T cell subset sorted from them (not recorded which). Here the CDR3 reads CATSDIYNTGELFF. CDR3 DNA sequence: TGTGCCACCAGTGATATTTATAACACCGGGGAGCTGTTTTTT.